This TCR beta chain was obtained from a study of cytomegalovirus exposure and HLA in healthy donors. The study, taken as a whole, reports: The study put 150 or so TCR beta chains on its list as cytomegalovirus-associated. Compared with the roughly 670-donor mean, an Asian-associated ancestry cluster reportedly had fewer N-insertions, according to a later analysis.

The PCR employed 60 Vbeta primers together with 13 Jbeta primers. Libraries were prepared by immunoSEQ multiplex PCR; TCRdb keeps only in-frame clonotypes and omits some of them. This table holds more than 75,000 clones, about four fifths found once. For this clone: Its cognate antigen is unknown.

The CDR3 length is 15 residues. Trimming cost V 2 bases and J 6 bases; bases outside gene matches: 0. Germline V CDR1 and CDR2: MNHNS, SASEGT. The sequence derives from a woman in her thirties or forties in good health and CMV-seronegative. This rearrangement joins TRBV6-1 to TRBJ2-2; 13 nucleotides align to TRBD2. Sequenced material: PBMCs. CDR3 nucleotides: TGTGCCAGCAGTGAAACTAGCGGGGGGGCCGGGGAGCTGTTTTTT. It encodes CASSETSGGAGELFF.